This TCR beta chain was recorded in a study of regulatory T cells in long-lasting Graves disease. According to the study, TCR beta libraries were built with iRepertoire HTBI primers and CDR3-region Arm-PCR. TCRdb re-called the multiplex PCR reads with MiXCR, one entry per CDR3 protein. The data show approximately 490,000 distinct CDR3 sequences, with 16% seen just once and over 9% held by the top ten. This clonotype was seen at least ten times. Its antigen is as yet unknown. This sample's time point: newly diagnosed GD, antithyroid drugs for less than 3 months. RNA isolated from PBMCs was used to make the TCR library. Study-level results: Clonotypes that were public and shared totalled fewer than 3,500 in persistent patients versus around 1,000 in new patients.

The same data also went into a second study, on T cells in Graves' hyperthyroidism and ophthalmopathy. That report adds: Using 13 V-J features, a model discriminated ophthalmopathy from stable hyperthyroidism.

This receptor was obtained from a man aged 35-49 years with Graves disease. Sequences were derived from peripheral blood mononuclear cells (PBMCs), sampled at new diagnosis, from a patient treated with antithyroid drugs.

CDR3 amino acids: CASSLTERAVHEQFF. CDR3 DNA sequence: TGTGCCAGCAGCTTAACTGAGCGGGCAGTCCATGAGCAGTTCTTC. The chain employs TRBV11-2 and TRBJ2-1; D is possibly TRBD2 (6 bases). The V end was cut by 2 bases, the J end by 8 bases, with 16 bases between. The germline gives CDR1 SGHAT, CDR2 FQNNGV. The CDR3 totals 15 residues.